These 29 T cell receptor beta chains share one sample of origin, sequenced in a study of blood T cell repertoires in COVID-19. Produced via immunoSEQ multiplex PCR; TCRdb's table is partial and in-frame only. The table shows 150,000 to 200,000 clones, with approximately 86% occurring only once. Sequenced material: peripheral blood. These receptors were collected from a woman aged 50 to 60 with acute or convalescent COVID-19.

The rearrangement uses TRBV10-3 and TRBJ2-1, with TRBD2 as a possible D gene (5 bases). Trimming took 5 bases from V and 0 from J, leaving 8 bases between them. CDR3 size: 14 residues. Germline V gene data show CDR1 as ENHRY and CDR2 as SYGVKD. CDR3: CAISRTGSYNEQFF. CDR3 nucleotides: TGTGCCATCAGTCGGACTGGCTCCTACAATGAGCAGTTCTTC.

The chain is built from TRBV6-5 and TRBJ1-5, with TRBD1 matching over 7 bases. The CDR3 covers 14 residues. CDR1 is MNHEY, CDR2 SVGAGI, per germline. Germline trimming cut 5 bases from V and 2 bases from J; bases unmatched to any gene: 3. The CDR3 loop is CASSRQGGNQPQHF. Written as DNA, the CDR3 is TGTGCCAGCAGTAGACAGGGCGGCAATCAGCCCCAGCATTTT.

The rearrangement links TRBV19 to TRBJ1-1; no clear D gene. This CDR3 is 12 amino acids long. The germline gives CDR1 LNHDA, CDR2 SQIVND (reference sequence). Between the trimmed V and J ends, which lost 7 bases and 4 bases, there was a span of 10 bases. CDR3 nucleotides: TGTGCCAGTACTAAGGAGGGCACTGAAGCTTTCTTT. It specifies CASTKEGTEAFF.

This chain links TRBV6-5 with TRBJ1-2; D gene unclear. This CDR3 has 16 amino acids. The ends were cut back, 0 bases at V and 7 bases at J, with 18 bases in the middle. CDR1 is MNHEY and CDR2 is SVGAGI in the germline V gene. CDR3 in amino acids: CASSYSQVLSGFGYTF. In DNA form, the CDR3 reads TGTGCCAGCAGTTACTCTCAGGTGCTGAGTGGGTTTGGCTACACCTTC.

The chain carries TRBV4-3 and TRBJ2-7; D is uncertain. The germline V and J ends were trimmed by 4 bases and 3 bases, with 10 bases remaining between them. The CDR3 spans 13 residues. Germline CDR1 reads LGHNA; CDR2 reads YSLEER. Here the CDR3 DNA reads TGCGCCAGCAGCCCTGCCCGCGGCTACGAGCAGTACTTC. It yields the protein CASSPARGYEQYF.

This clone was recorded a few times. The V gene is TRBV29-1, the J gene TRBJ2-7; D is uncertain. V lost 4 bases and J 5 bases, leaving 15 bases between the germline ends. The CDR3 loop spans 13 amino acids. Germline-derived CDR1 and CDR2 are SQVTM and ANQGSEA. CDR3 amino acids: CSVGPDSIHEQYF. The CDR3 region has the DNA TGCAGCGTTGGCCCCGACTCGATCCACGAGCAGTACTTC.

A remark on this clone: The junction departs from germline at one end; a sequencing error may be responsible. The chain is built from TRBV7-7 and TRBJ2-1; 10 nucleotides agree with TRBD2. CDR3 length: 13 amino acids. Germline V CDR1 and CDR2: SSHAT, FNYEAQ (reference sequence). The CDR3 protein is CASSLGSSGSVVF. CDR3 coding DNA: TGTGCCAGCAGCTTAGGGTCTAGCGGGAGTGTGGTCTTC.

This rearrangement joins TRBV10-1 to TRBJ2-2, with 11 bases aligning to TRBD2. Germline V lookup: CDR1 WNHNN, CDR2 SYGVQD (reference sequence). There are 15 residues in the CDR3. Losses at the gene ends were 7 bases for V and 1 base for J; bases not matched to a gene: 2. CDR3 in DNA: TGCGCCAGCACCGGGACTAGCGGGAACACCGGGGAGCTGTTTTTT. This encodes CASTGTSGNTGELFF.

The chain is built from TRBV5-1 and TRBJ2-3; unclear D gene. CDR1 is SGHRS, CDR2 YFSETQ, per germline. This CDR3 contains 12 residues. Trimming took 3 bases from V and 10 from J, leaving 12 bases between them. The DNA of the CDR3 is TGCGCCAGCAGCTGGGCCTTCGATGCGCAGTATTTT. Translation gives CASSWAFDAQYF.

The chain links TRBV2 to TRBJ1-5, with 9 bases matching TRBD1. Germline assignment: CDR1 SNHLY and CDR2 FYNNEI. The length of the CDR3 is 15 residues. Unmatched junction bases numbered 6, after V lost 6 bases and J lost 3 bases. CDR3 coding DNA: TGTGCCAGCAGCATGGACAGGGGATTCAATCAGCCCCAGCATTTT. Protein: CASSMDRGFNQPQHF.

This clone was observed once. The V call is TRBV12-3 or TRBV12-4, the J call TRBJ1-2; D perhaps matches TRBD1 (5 bases). This CDR3 has 13 amino acids. V was cut by 3 bases and J by 3 bases, with 8 bases left in between. CDR3 in amino acids: CASSLVRDYGYTF. In nucleotides, the CDR3 is TGTGCCAGCAGTTTGGTCAGGGACTATGGCTACACCTTC.

The chain recombines TRBV12-3 or TRBV12-4 with TRBJ1-5; D call uncertain. The CDR3 has 13 amino acids. V shed 3 bases and J shed 4 bases, with 7 bases lying between them. CDR3 sequence (DNA): TGTGCCAGCAGTTTCACGGGGAATCAGCCCCAGCATTTT. It is translated as CASSFTGNQPQHF.

The V gene is TRBV5-1, the J gene TRBJ2-1, with a possible D match to TRBD1 (5 bases). Trimming took off 9 bases at V and 9 bases at J, with 19 bases between the two ends. The CDR3 has 13 residues. Germline lookup yields CDR1 SGHRS and CDR2 YFSETQ. The DNA of the CDR3 is TGCGCCACCAAAGGGGAAGCCCTTGGTGAGCAGTTCTTC. This sequence encodes CATKGEALGEQFF.

This sequence joins TRBV15 and TRBJ2-5; 9 bases map to TRBD1. CDR1 is LNHNV and CDR2 is YYDKDF in the germline V gene (reference sequence). The CDR3 has 14 residues. The V and J ends lost 6 bases and 3 bases, in that order; junction bases with no gene match: 5. The CDR3 bases are TGTGCCACCAGTACCGGGACAGGGAAAGAGACCCAGTACTTC. Translating gives CATSTGTGKETQYF.

The CDR3 protein is CASSKARRQLGPSYTF. The CDR3 DNA sequence: TGTGCCAGCAGCAAAGCGAGGAGGCAGTTGGGTCCTAGCTACACCTTC. The chain uses TRBV21-1 and TRBJ1-2. TRBV21-1 is assigned pseudogene status. The CDR3 extends over 16 amino acids.

V is TRBV19 and J is TRBJ1-5; no firm D call. Deletions cut 3 bases from V and 2 bases from J, with 11 bases between. This CDR3 spans 15 amino acids. Per the germline V gene, CDR1 is LNHDA and CDR2 is SQIVND (reference sequence). CDR3 sequence reads: CASSMVLRGNQPQHF. In DNA, the CDR3 is TGTGCCAGTAGTATGGTGTTGAGAGGCAATCAGCCCCAGCATTTT.

The chain has TRBV7-8 and TRBJ1-2; perhaps TRBD1 as D (5 bases). The CDR3 runs 14 residues. Germline V CDR1 and CDR2: SGHVS, FQNEAQ. The ends were cut back, 6 bases at V and 2 bases at J, with 13 bases in the middle. The CDR3 DNA reads TGTGCCAGCAGTTCCCAGGGATTCAACTATGGCTACACCTTC. It is translated as CASSSQGFNYGYTF.

The gene calls are TRBV7-9 and TRBJ1-1; D perhaps matches TRBD1 (5 bases). Germline V CDR1 and CDR2: SEHNR, FQNEAQ (reference sequence). CDR3 length equals 12 residues. Trimming removed 11 bases from V and 3 bases from J, with 13 bases in between. This CDR3 reads CAWGGGDTEAFF. The CDR3 DNA reads TGTGCCTGGGGAGGAGGGGACACTGAAGCTTTCTTT.

This chain connects TRBV11-2 to TRBJ1-1; D gene uncertain. Germline CDR1 is SGHAT and CDR2 is FQNNGV. Between the trimmed V and J ends, which lost 4 bases and 9 bases, there was a span of 9 bases. This CDR3 comprises 11 residues. The DNA of the CDR3 is TGTGCCAGCAGCTCCGACAAGAAAGCTTTCTTT. Encoded protein: CASSSDKKAFF.

The chain employs TRBV29-1 and TRBJ1-2, with TRBD1 as a possible D gene (6 bases). The length of the CDR3 is 14 residues. Germline CDR1 reads SQVTM; CDR2 reads ANQGSEA. Deletions cut 2 bases from V and 2 bases from J, with 12 bases between. The CDR3: CSVEQWQGNYGYTF. CDR3 coding DNA: TGCAGCGTTGAACAATGGCAGGGGAACTATGGCTACACCTTC.

This CDR3 reads CASNPRSGNTIYF. The CDR3 DNA reads as TGTGCCAGCAACCCGCGTTCTGGAAACACCATATATTTT. The V call is TRBV9, the J call TRBJ1-3; no firm D call. This CDR3 has 13 residues. CDR1 and CDR2 (germline): SGDLS, YYNGEE. The V end was cut by 6 bases, the J end by 1 base, with 8 bases between.

This sequence joins TRBV6-2 or TRBV6-3 and TRBJ1-1; TRBD1 matches 7 bases. Germline trimming cut 2 bases from V and 4 bases from J; bases unmatched to any gene: 10. This CDR3 is built from 16 residues. Germline CDR1 is MNHEY and CDR2 is SVGEGT. Here the CDR3 reads CASSYRIEPGGTEAFF. For the CDR3, the DNA is TGTGCCAGCAGTTACCGTATAGAACCAGGGGGCACTGAAGCTTTCTTT.

J is TRBJ2-5 and V is TRBV4-1; no definite D call. Germline V lookup: CDR1 MGHRA, CDR2 YSYEKL. The V gene lost 3 bases and the J gene lost 4 bases, with 15 bases spanning the gap. The CDR3 sequence is 15 residues long. CDR3 coding DNA: TGCGCCAGCAGCCACCCCGGTATGCTTGGAGAGACCCAGTACTTC. It is translated as CASSHPGMLGETQYF.

The chain is built from TRBV5-4 and TRBJ1-2, with a tentative D call TRBD1 (5 bases). The CDR3 is 15 amino acids. Germline-derived CDR1 and CDR2 are SGHNT and YYREEE (reference sequence). CDR3 protein: CAIKAGAGSNYGYTF. CDR3 coding DNA: TGTGCGATCAAAGCTGGGGCAGGCTCTAACTATGGCTACACCTTC.

V gene TRBV10-3 combines with J gene TRBJ1-5, with 7 bases lining up with TRBD1. CDR1 and CDR2 from the germline V gene are ENHRY and SYGVKD. V lost 7 bases and J lost 9; bases outside the gene matches: 21. The CDR3 has 17 residues. For the CDR3, the DNA is TGTGCCATCACCTCGTTCGGAGGGGACAGTGGGACTCGGCCCCAGCATTTT. Residues: CAITSFGGDSGTRPQHF.

This chain connects TRBV7-9 to TRBJ2-2, with 10 bases aligning to TRBD1. The CDR3 covers 16 residues. The germline gives CDR1 SEHNR, CDR2 FQNEAQ (reference sequence). V dropped 7 bases and J dropped 6; count of bases not matched to a gene: 11. CDR3 amino acids: CASNPNRDRGPGELFF. The CDR3 DNA sequence: TGTGCCAGCAACCCAAACCGGGACAGGGGTCCCGGGGAGCTGTTTTTT. Full variable domain (rest looked up from reference TRBV7-9 and TRBJ2-2): DTGVSQNPRHKITKRGQNVTFRCDPISEHNRLYWYRQTLGQGPEFLTYFQNEAQLEKSRLLSDRFSAERPKGSFSTLEIQRTEQGDSAMYLCASNPNRDRGPGELFFGEGSRLTVL.

This clone was recorded once. This chain links TRBV10-1 with TRBJ2-2, with TRBD1 as a possible D gene (6 bases). Trimming removed 0 bases from V and 2 bases from J, with 7 bases in between. There are 15 residues in the CDR3. Germline values: CDR1 WNHNN, CDR2 SYGVQD (reference sequence). CDR3 residues: CASSESGQNTGELFF. The CDR3 DNA follows: TGCGCCAGCAGTGAGTCGGGACAAAACACCGGGGAGCTGTTTTTT.

J is TRBJ2-5 and V is TRBV18; a possible D gene is TRBD1 (6 bases). Trimming removed 1 base at V and 0 bases at J, with 12 bases between. This CDR3 comprises 16 residues. The germline CDR1 and CDR2 sequences are KGHSH and LQKENI. The CDR3 DNA reads TGTGCCAGCTCACCACAGGCCAGGGGAAACCAAGAGACCCAGTACTTC. Amino acid sequence: CASSPQARGNQETQYF. Full variable domain (outside the CDR3, taken from reference TRBV18 and TRBJ2-5): NAGVMQNPRHLVRRRGQEARLRCSPMKGHSHVYWYRQLPEEGLKFMVYLQKENIIDESGMPKERFSAEFPKEGPSILRIQQVVRGDSAAYFCASSPQARGNQETQYFGPGTRLLVL.

J is TRBJ2-5 and V is TRBV9; 15 positions agree with TRBD2. V was clipped by 4 bases and J by 2 bases; unmatched bases: 9. The CDR3 totals 18 residues. Germline-derived CDR1 and CDR2 are SGDLS and YYNGEE. The CDR3 region is CASSPGTSGGTQQETQYF. The DNA of the CDR3 is TGTGCCAGCAGCCCTGGGACTAGCGGGGGGACACAACAAGAGACCCAGTACTTC.